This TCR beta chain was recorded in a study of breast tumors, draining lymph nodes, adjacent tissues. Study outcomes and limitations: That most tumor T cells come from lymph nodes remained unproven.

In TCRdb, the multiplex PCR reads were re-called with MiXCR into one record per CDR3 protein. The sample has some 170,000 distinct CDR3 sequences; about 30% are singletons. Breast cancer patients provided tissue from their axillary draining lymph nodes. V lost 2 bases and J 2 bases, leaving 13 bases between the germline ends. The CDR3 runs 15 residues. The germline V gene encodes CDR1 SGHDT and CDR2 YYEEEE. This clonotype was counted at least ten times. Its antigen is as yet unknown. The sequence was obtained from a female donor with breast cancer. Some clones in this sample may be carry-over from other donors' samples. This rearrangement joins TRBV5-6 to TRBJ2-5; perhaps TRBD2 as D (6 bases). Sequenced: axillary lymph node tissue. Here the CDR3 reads CASSLLGGDQETQYF. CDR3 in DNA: TGTGCCAGCAGCTTACTTGGCGGGGATCAAGAGACCCAGTACTTC.